The 18 T cell receptor beta chains in this list originate from one sample, sequenced in a study of post-analysis software for immune sequencing data. Findings and caveats of the study: Relative to controls, patients had a few TRBV segments at higher frequency, with TRBV5-6, TRBV5-1 and TRBV20-1 among these.

Unique molecular identifiers were carried by the TCR beta cDNA libraries. TCRdb processed the PCR reads anew with MiXCR; each CDR3 protein has one entry. Seen here are fewer than 600,000 distinct CDR3 sequences, nearly 45% observed once, and the top ten hold about an eighth. No antigen is known for these receptors. The source material was blood. The receptor set was obtained from a girl aged 10-17 years with multiple sclerosis.

The J gene is TRBJ2-1, the V gene TRBV6-5; 7 positions match TRBD2. This CDR3 contains 18 residues. The J segment lost 4 bases and the V segment lost 0 bases, leaving 12 bases of the junction unmatched. Germline loops: CDR1 MNHEY, CDR2 SVGAGI. As DNA, the CDR3 is TGTGCCAGCAGTTACTCAATATTCGCGGGAGTTGGGTACAATGAGCAGTTCTTC. This translates into CASSYSIFAGVGYNEQFF.

The CDR3 reads CASGERTDTQYF. As DNA, the CDR3 is TGTGCCAGCGGGGAGCGCACAGATACGCAGTATTTT. The rearrangement links TRBV2 to TRBJ2-3; a possible D gene is TRBD2 (5 bases). The V and J ends lost 8 bases and 1 base respectively, with 7 bases between them. Germline V gene lookup returns CDR1 SNHLY and CDR2 FYNNEI. CDR3 size: 12 residues.

This clonotype has only a few counts. CDR3 residues: CASSLGLDESYGYTF. CDR3 sequence (DNA): TGCGCCAGCAGCTTGGGTTTGGACGAAAGCTATGGCTACACCTTC. The rearrangement joins TRBV5-1 to TRBJ1-2; D not certain. The length of the CDR3 is 15 residues. In germline, CDR1 is SGHRS, CDR2 YFSETQ. The ends were cut back, 0 bases at V and 4 bases at J, with 13 bases in the middle.

The chain uses TRBV5-1 and TRBJ2-5; no definite D call. V was shortened by 6 bases and J by 5 bases, with 20 bases between the two germline ends. This CDR3 has 15 residues. CDR1 is SGHRS and CDR2 is YFSETQ in the germline V gene. The DNA for the CDR3 is TGCGCCAGCAACAAAAAAGACGGACGTCCGGAGACCCAGTACTTC. This sequence encodes CASNKKDGRPETQYF.

This clonotype occurred a few times. This chain connects TRBV29-1 to TRBJ1-2, with 7 bases that match TRBD1. The CDR3 has 14 amino acids. Germline CDR1 reads SQVTM; CDR2 reads ANQGSEA. Losses at the gene ends were 3 bases for V and 1 base for J; bases not matched to a gene: 5. The chain's CDR3 is CSVDLDRDNYGYTF. DNA for the CDR3: TGCAGCGTTGACCTCGACAGGGATAACTATGGCTACACCTTC.

The CDR3 DNA reads TGTGCCAGCAGTCCCCGGGGTAGCGGGCCCAGCACAGATACGCAGTATTTT. Its protein is CASSPRGSGPSTDTQYF. The chain employs TRBV27 and TRBJ2-3, with TRBD2 matching over 7 bases. Germline loops: CDR1 MNHEY, CDR2 SMNVEV (reference sequence). The trim removed 5 bases at V and 0 bases at J, leaving 11 bases unmatched. CDR3 size: 17 residues.

This clonotype was picked up a small number of times. A read error may be the cause here, since a much bigger clone is one base away. The chain carries TRBV7-3 and TRBJ2-1; TRBD1 is a possible D gene (6 bases). The V gene lost 10 bases and the J gene lost 6 bases, with 19 bases spanning the gap. The CDR3 spans 14 residues. Germline lookup yields CDR1 SGHTA and CDR2 FQGTGA. CDR3 sequence: CATALGAGSNEQFF. CDR3 in DNA: TGTGCCACCGCCCTGGGGGCAGGAAGCAATGAGCAGTTCTTC.

The V gene is TRBV29-1, the J gene TRBJ2-1, with D uncertain. Trimming removed 4 bases from V and 8 bases from J, with 12 bases in between. Germline CDR1 and CDR2: SQVTM and ANQGSEA. The CDR3 contains 12 residues. The CDR3 sequence: CSVGIVEYEQFF. The DNA of the CDR3 is TGCAGCGTTGGAATAGTAGAATATGAGCAGTTCTTC.

In its sample, this clonotype was seen a few times. V is TRBV7-9 and J is TRBJ2-3; 10 bases agree with TRBD2. V was pared by 4 bases and J by 2 bases, with 3 bases of the junction left unmatched. Germline V gene sequence: CDR1 SEHNR, CDR2 FQNEAQ (reference sequence). This CDR3 spans 15 amino acids. The CDR3 spells CASSSGTSDTDTQYF. CDR3 coding DNA: TGTGCCAGCAGCTCCGGGACTAGCGACACAGATACGCAGTATTTT.

This clonotype was counted between two and nine times. The chain couples TRBV6-5 to TRBJ2-7; D is perhaps TRBD2 (5 bases). The V and J ends lost 0 bases and 0 bases respectively, with 15 bases between them. CDR3 length equals 17 residues. From germline, CDR1 is MNHEY and CDR2 SVGAGI. CDR3 DNA: TGTGCCAGCAGTTACTCGACTGATAGCGCAAGCTCCTACGAGCAGTACTTC. It specifies CASSYSTDSASSYEQYF.

The chain is built from TRBV5-4 and TRBJ2-5; the match to TRBD2 covers 7 bases. The CDR3 runs 15 residues. The germline V gene encodes CDR1 SGHNT and CDR2 YYREEE (reference sequence). Trimming cost V 5 bases and J 5 bases; bases outside gene matches: 12. The CDR3 loop is CASRPEGGSLETQYF. The CDR3 DNA reads as TGTGCCAGCAGACCCGAGGGCGGGAGTCTGGAGACCCAGTACTTC. The variable domain in full, with the rest retrieved from reference TRBV5-4 and TRBJ2-5, is ETGVTQSPTHLIKTRGQQVTLRCSSQSGHNTVSWYQQALGQGPQFIFQYYREEENGRGNFPPRFSGLQFPNYSSELNVNALELDDSALYLCASRPEGGSLETQYFGPGTRLLVL.

The rearrangement links TRBV4-2 to TRBJ2-1; D not resolved. Germline CDR1 and CDR2: LGHNA and YNFKEQ. The CDR3 covers 13 residues. Trimming cost V 0 bases and J 3 bases, with 3 bases left between them. The CDR3 DNA reads as TGTGCCAGCAGCCAAGAGCTCTACAATGAGCAGTTCTTC. It yields the protein CASSQELYNEQFF.

The chain joins TRBV14 to TRBJ2-1; 13 nucleotides line up with TRBD2. CDR1 and CDR2 from the germline V gene are SGHDN and FVKESK. The CDR3 loop spans 16 amino acids. With V trimmed by 4 bases and J by 1 base, 1 base remained unmatched. CDR3 loop: CASSRLAGGSYNEQFF. In DNA form, the CDR3 reads TGTGCCAGCAGCCGACTAGCGGGAGGTTCCTACAATGAGCAGTTCTTC.

This chain joins TRBV27 and TRBJ2-5, with 12 bases aligning to TRBD2. The length of the CDR3 is 16 residues. Germline lookup yields CDR1 MNHEY and CDR2 SMNVEV (reference sequence). V lost 5 bases to trimming and J lost 4 bases; unmatched junction nucleotides: 8. In DNA form, the CDR3 reads TGTGCCAGCAGTCTACGACTAGCGGGAGAGGGAGAGACCCAGTACTTC. This sequence encodes CASSLRLAGEGETQYF.

The rearrangement uses TRBV29-1 and TRBJ2-1; possible D gene TRBD1, 6 bases. The germline gives CDR1 SQVTM, CDR2 ANQGSEA. Trimming cost V 7 bases and J 8 bases, with 12 bases left between them. The CDR3 covers 11 residues. For the CDR3, the DNA is TGCAGCGCTCTAAGGGGGTATGAGCAGTTCTTC. It encodes CSALRGYEQFF.

This clonotype has just one count. The chain couples TRBV12-3 or TRBV12-4 to TRBJ2-7, with TRBD2 as a possible D gene (7 bases). The CDR3 is 14 amino acids. V shed 7 bases and J shed 3 bases, with 16 bases lying between them. In DNA, the CDR3 is TGTGCCAGCACCCGTGGGGGGGCATTCTACGAGCAGTACTTC. This encodes CASTRGGAFYEQYF.

This clonotype was counted only a few times. The genes are TRBV6-1 and TRBJ2-3; 10 positions agree with TRBD2. The CDR3 spans 19 residues. Looked up from germline, CDR1 is MNHNS and CDR2 is SASEGT. V shed 8 bases and J 6 bases; nucleotides not matched to a gene: 23. CDR3 in amino acids: CASGRTGMRLAGVADTQYF. The CDR3 DNA reads TGTGCCAGCGGAAGGACAGGAATGAGGCTAGCGGGAGTGGCGGATACGCAGTATTTT.

The sample holds a few counts of this clonotype. V and J are TRBV24-1 and TRBJ2-1, with D hard to call. The length of the CDR3 is 13 residues. V lost 3 bases and J lost 8, with 10 bases in between. Looked up from germline, CDR1 is KGHDR and CDR2 is SFDVKD. The CDR3 here is CATSDGGEDEQFF. The CDR3 DNA is TGTGCCACCAGTGATGGTGGCGAGGATGAGCAGTTCTTC.